This T cell receptor (beta chain) was profiled in a study of cytomegalovirus exposure and HLA in healthy donors. Whole-study context: An analysis done earlier identified around 100 million unique TCR beta sequences from about 180 million T cells. General study results and limits: Among the sequence variants, a highly shared cluster was likely an artifact of sequencing. TCR beta V- and J-gene trimming was later associated with a missense DCLRE1C variant.

PCR involved 60 Vbeta and 13 Jbeta primers. Produced via immunoSEQ multiplex PCR; TCRdb's table is partial and in-frame only. The sample has 84,000 or so clones, more than 60% seen once; the top ten hold roughly 2%. Unrecorded immune exposure was likely among donors, who were nominally healthy when sampled. The germline gives CDR1 SGHNT, CDR2 YYREEE (reference sequence). The CDR3 has 14 amino acids. V dropped 6 bases and J dropped 3 bases, with 16 bases sitting between them. With respect to this clone: Antigen: not known.

This chain links TRBV5-4 with TRBJ2-7; no definite D call. The receptor was derived from a boy younger than 18 in good health and CMV-seronegative. Sequenced sample: PBMCs. The CDR3 sequence is CASTADDTYYEQYF. Written as DNA, the CDR3 is TGTGCCAGCACCGCAGACGACACTTACTACGAGCAGTACTTC.